This T cell receptor beta chain was found in a study of T cell clonotyping in hematopoietic cell transplantation. Study results and caveats: Without cell sorting, CD4 versus CD8 contributions remain unresolved. Pathologically expanded recipient clonotypes increased progressively from day 30 to day 180 as diversity fell.

This clone has more than one count but fewer than ten. The antigen is unknown. Blood collection times were about day -28 and days 30, 100, 180 posttransplant. Generated by immunoSEQ multiplex PCR, the TCRdb table keeps only in-frame clones and is missing some. The sample includes 4,200 or so clones, approximately 20% of them seen just once. The CDR3 consists of 17 residues. CDR1 and CDR2 from the germline V gene are MGHRA and YSYEKL. The germline V and J ends were trimmed by 3 bases and 0 bases, with 15 bases remaining between them. The receptor's source is a male patient aged 50 to 59 who had an allogeneic stem cell transplant from a related donor, so the T cells may come from the graft donor. Some clones in this sample may be carry-over from other donors' samples. The chain links TRBV4-1 to TRBJ2-1; no reliable D call. Sequences were derived from peripheral blood mononuclear cells, sampled 30 days after allogeneic stem cell transplant. CDR3 protein: CASSHLPWPSSYNEQFF. The CDR3 nucleotides are TGCGCCAGCAGCCACCTTCCGTGGCCCAGCTCCTACAATGAGCAGTTCTTC.